This T cell receptor beta chain was profiled in a study of OX40 agonist ivuxolimab in advanced cancers. In the study overall: While on treatment, patients had intravenous ivuxolimab at 0.01 to 10 mg/kg every 2 weeks. Three patients responded partially, comprising one with hepatocellular carcinoma and two with cutaneous melanoma.

The CDR3 totals 13 residues. Germline V CDR1 and CDR2: SGHDT, YYEEEE. V dropped 2 bases and J dropped 7 bases, with 12 bases sitting between them. At baseline, cycle 4 day 1, and cycle 7 day 1, blood was sampled. Study conclusions and caveats: Mean expanded clone counts were higher in CD8+ than CD4+ T cells.

Of note for this clone: Its matching antigen is unknown.

This table comes from immunoSEQ multiplex PCR, and its TCRdb copy is limited to in-frame clones, with some not included. The profile covers 30,000 to 40,000 clones, with roughly 81% appearing a single time and around 20% taken by the ten largest. The chain links TRBV5-6 to TRBJ1-2; D gene ambiguous. The sample consisted of CD4+ or CD8+ T cells sorted from blood, taken in a trial of the OX40 agonist ivuxolimab. The receptor comes from an adult with an advanced solid tumor such as melanoma, head and neck, liver or kidney cancer. CDR3 bases: TGTGCCAGCAGCTTTGAGGCTGGAGGTGGCTACACCTTC. Translation: CASSFEAGGGYTF.